This T cell receptor beta chain was identified in a study of control samples from healthy donors and cancer patients. Using immunoSEQ multiplex PCR, the repertoire was profiled, and TCRdb retains in-frame clones only, with some absent. The sample comprises around 50,000 clones, roughly nine tenths of which are singletons, and roughly 1.6% rests with the top ten. This clone occurred a few times. The CDR3 has 14 residues. Trimming cost V 3 bases and J 4 bases; bases outside gene matches: 5. Germline lookup yields CDR1 SGDLS and CDR2 YYNGEE. Sequencing input: PBMCs. This chain uses TRBV9 with TRBJ2-7; 9 bases map to TRBD1. The origin of this receptor is a man aged 35 to 55 with colorectal cancer. CDR3 in amino acids: CASSAGTGMYEQYF. CDR3 coding DNA: TGTGCCAGCAGCGCCGGGACAGGGATGTACGAGCAGTACTTC.